A selection of T cell receptor beta chains follows, all from one sample in a study of cytomegalovirus exposure and HLA in healthy donors. Clones were sequenced by immunoSEQ multiplex PCR, and TCRdb holds only the in-frame ones, with some missing. The sample has 300,000 or so clones; approximately 84% are singletons. Sequencing was carried out using PBMCs. These TCRs come from a woman aged 40 to 49 in good health and CMV-seropositive. Both conserved end residues are part of each CDR3. The D gene is left open where the match is weak. For some rows the clone size is stated as once, few or many, or as a class when expanded; others skip it.

CDR3nt	CDR3aa	len	j_gene	v_gene	abundance	d_gene
TGTGCCAGCAGTTTATACGGGACAGCCATGGGCTATGGCTACACCTTC	CASSLYGTAMGYGYTF	16	TRBJ1-2	TRBV28	.	TRBD1
TGTGCCAGTAGCGACAGGCCTTCAACTAATGAAAAACTGTTTTTT	CASSDRPSTNEKLFF	15	TRBJ1-4	TRBV19	.	.
TGCGCCAGCAGCCAGGAAGCGGGAGGTTTCTCTGGGGCCAACGTCCTGACTTTC	CASSQEAGGFSGANVLTF	18	TRBJ2-6	TRBV4-3	once	TRBD2
TGCGCCAGCAGCCTGTTAGAGGGGAGGAGCACAGATACGCAGTATTTT	CASSLLEGRSTDTQYF	16	TRBJ2-3	TRBV5-1	.	.
TGTGCCAGCTCACTCACCTCAGGGTTTGGAGAGACCCAGTACTTC	CASSLTSGFGETQYF	15	TRBJ2-5	TRBV18	.	.
TGTGCCAGCACTCCCGGGACAGGGTATTTCTTC	CASTPGTGYFF	11	TRBJ2-1	TRBV6-6	few	TRBD1
TGTGCCACCAGCAAACTAGCGGCGTACAATGAGCAGTTCTTC	CATSKLAAYNEQFF	14	TRBJ2-1	TRBV15	.	TRBD2
TGTGCCAGCAGCTTACGACCGGGACAGGGCAATCAGCCCCAGCATTTT	CASSLRPGQGNQPQHF	16	TRBJ1-5	TRBV11-2	.	TRBD1
TGTGCCTGGAGCCCCCGGGACAGGGTTAGAAGCAATCAGCCCCAGCATTTT	CAWSPRDRVRSNQPQHF	17	TRBJ1-5	TRBV30	.	TRBD1
TGTGCCAGCAGTTACACGACAGGGCCGAACACTGAAGCTTTCTTT	CASSYTTGPNTEAFF	15	TRBJ1-1	TRBV6-5	.	TRBD1
TGTGCCAGCAGCGCAAGCGCGATGAACACTGAAGCTTTCTTT	CASSASAMNTEAFF	14	TRBJ1-1	TRBV7-3	once	.
TGTGCCTGGAGTGTACAGGGACCAGAACTGTTTTTT	CAWSVQGPELFF	12	TRBJ1-4	TRBV30	.	.
TGTGCCAGCAGACTTTTAGCGGGAGTAGGCTCCTACGAGCAGTACTTC	CASRLLAGVGSYEQYF	16	TRBJ2-7	TRBV27	.	TRBD2
TGTGCCAGCAGTTCCTTCCAAATCTCCCCTAGGGGCGAGCAGTACTTC	CASSSFQISPRGEQYF	16	TRBJ2-7	TRBV28	few	.
TGTGCCAGCAGTTTAGCAGGATACGAGCAGTACTTC	CASSLAGYEQYF	12	TRBJ2-7	TRBV28	.	.
TGTGCCAGCACTCGGGACAGGGTGAACGGTGAGCAGTTCTTC	CASTRDRVNGEQFF	14	TRBJ2-1	TRBV28	.	TRBD1
TGTGCCAGCAGGCCCCCGGGACAGGGGCCTTCACCCCTCCACTTT	CASRPPGQGPSPLHF	15	TRBJ1-6	TRBV28	.	TRBD1
TGTGCCAGCAGGCCGGGACAAAGCTCCTACGAGCAGTACTTC	CASRPGQSSYEQYF	14	TRBJ2-7	TRBV28	.	.
TGCAGCGTTGTAAGAGTTAGTTCGAACACCGGGGAGCTGTTTTTT	CSVVRVSSNTGELFF	15	TRBJ2-2	TRBV29-1	.	.
TGTGCCAGCAGCCAAGCCGGACAGGGAGATGAAAAACTGTTTTTT	CASSQAGQGDEKLFF	15	TRBJ1-4	TRBV4-2	.	TRBD1
TGTGCCAGCAGTTGGGGACAGGGGACCTATGGCTACACCTTC	CASSWGQGTYGYTF	14	TRBJ1-2	TRBV28	.	TRBD1
TGTGCCAGCAGTTCCCCGGGTAGCGGGAGTGGCGAGCAGTACTTC	CASSSPGSGSGEQYF	15	TRBJ2-7	TRBV6-6	.	TRBD2
TGTGCCAGCAGCTTATTTGGGGACAGAGAAGAGACCCAGTACTTC	CASSLFGDREETQYF	15	TRBJ2-5	TRBV7-9	.	TRBD1
TGTGCCATCAATCCCCAGCGGGAGAGCACAGATACGCAGTATTTT	CAINPQRESTDTQYF	15	TRBJ2-3	TRBV10-3	.	TRBD2
TGTGCCAGCAGTGAAGGGACATTTTTTGCCGGGGAGCTGTTTTTT	CASSEGTFFAGELFF	15	TRBJ2-2	TRBV6-1	.	.
TGTGCCAGCTCAGAGGGGGTCTGGGACACTGAAGCTTTCTTT	CASSEGVWDTEAFF	14	TRBJ1-1	TRBV18	.	.
TGTGCCAGCAGCCAAGACAGAAACACAGATACGCAGTATTTT	CASSQDRNTDTQYF	14	TRBJ2-3	TRBV14	.	.
TGTGCCAGTAGTATAGATATATCGACAGGGGGCGCCTATGGCTACACCTTC	CASSIDISTGGAYGYTF	17	TRBJ1-2	TRBV19	.	TRBD1
TGCGCCAGCAGCTTTACCCGACGGGGGGTAGGGGAGACCCAGTACTTC	CASSFTRRGVGETQYF	16	TRBJ2-5	TRBV5-1	.	TRBD2
TGTGCCAGCAGTTCCATAGCGGGAGGGGGTGAGACCCAGTACTTC	CASSSIAGGGETQYF	15	TRBJ2-5	TRBV6-6	.	TRBD2
TGTGCCAGCAGTTTGGACAGAGCCTACGAGCAGTACTTC	CASSLDRAYEQYF	13	TRBJ2-7	TRBV28	.	.
TGCAGCGTTGGCGGGACCCCCGGGGAAAAACTGTTTTTT	CSVGGTPGEKLFF	13	TRBJ1-4	TRBV29-1	.	.
TGTGCCAGTAATTGGCAGGGGGCTAGCCAGCCCCAGCATTTT	CASNWQGASQPQHF	14	TRBJ1-5	TRBV19	.	TRBD1
TGTGCCAGCAGCGTTACTGGGGGCAGAATCTCTGGAAACACCATATATTTT	CASSVTGGRISGNTIYF	17	TRBJ1-3	TRBV7-2	.	.
TGTGCCAGCAGTCTAGCGGGAGGTACAGATACGCAGTATTTT	CASSLAGGTDTQYF	14	TRBJ2-3	TRBV2	.	TRBD2
TGCAGCGTGACAGAGCGAGTTACTGAAGCTTTCTTT	CSVTERVTEAFF	12	TRBJ1-1	TRBV29-1	.	.
TGTGCCAGCAGCGGGATTAGCGGGAGCAGCACAGATACGCAGTATTTT	CASSGISGSSTDTQYF	16	TRBJ2-3	TRBV9	.	TRBD2